This T cell receptor (beta chain) was identified in a study of blood T cell repertoires in COVID-19 (dated by TCRdb to about 2020). About the study as a whole: Samples covering the acute and convalescent phases of COVID-19 were provided by collaborators in the United States, Italy and Spain. The material from the prospective study consisted of cDNA or gDNA derived from T cells, B-cell-depleted T cells, or PBMCs. Subjects who had been exposed to COVID-19, were actively infected with it, or had recovered from it provided the deeply sampled blood TCRbeta repertoires that made up the dataset. The repertoires were made available in a free public database intended to serve as a resource for research on the immune response to SARS-CoV-2. Samples came from the ongoing ImmuneRACE study (first 160 participants) plus 1,254 subjects from 6 global collaborators. The sample metadata nearly always contained a de-identified subject ID, COVID-19 status, age in years and sex. Where available, HLA class I and class II types were taken from metadata supplied by the sample provider and were not determined by assay-based typing. The paper's findings and limits, for the study overall: The amount of clinical and demographic metadata varied by source and participant and was provided uncurated.

As regards this clone: It lacks a known antigen. The record has no base qualities; no much larger clone is one base away.

The CDR3 spans 17 residues, from the cysteine through the phenylalanine. CDR3 DNA is the only sequence kept; it has 51 bases, read in frame from the first base. CDR1 and CDR2, looked up from the germline V gene (reference sequence), are WNHNN and SYGVQD. Trimming takes 5 bases off V and 2 bases off J; junction bases not matched to a gene: 3. The immunoSEQ Assay, a bias-controlled multiplex PCR, was used to amplify TCRbeta CDR3 regions from genomic DNA. The original methods were these. The number of nucleated cells in each sample was estimated from the amplification of reference gene primers within the assay. Sequence reads were collapsed and filtered to measure the absolute abundance of every unique TCRbeta CDR3 rearrangement. For each sample, productive Simpson clonality was calculated by taking the square root of Simpson's diversity index across productive rearrangements. As stored in TCRdb, this immuneACCESS dataset retains in-frame rearrangements with V and J assigned. A fraction of the clones does not appear; measured against another copy, unresolved V genes explain less than half of the discrepancy, and the remainder lacks a known reason. Clonal size and the V and J genes are those of that table, whereas D and trimming came from the DNA. This sample lists some 530,000 clones; about 88% were detected once. 7% to 10% of the sample is in the top ten clones.

In the prospective study, participants were roughly 18 to 89 years old, resided in fewer than 25 geographic areas of the United States, and were enrolled through a virtual design. In the prospective study, cohorts were assigned on the basis of participant-reported clinical history obtained from a screening survey and a study questionnaire. ImmuneRACE Cohort 3 recovered participants were defined by two consecutive negative NP/OP PCR tests, healthcare professional clearance, or symptom resolution. Each participant in the prospective study had whole blood, serum and a nasopharyngeal or oropharyngeal swab collected by mobile phlebotomists. Participants in the prospective study had the option to provide additional blood draws and questionnaires over a roughly 2-month period. Prospective study blood samples were shipped either frozen or at room temperature before DNA extraction.

The sequenced material came from PBMCs or T cells enriched from blood (not recorded which). The clonotype was recovered from a woman aged 55-75 years who had recovered from COVID-19. The chain employs TRBV10-1 and TRBJ2-2; the central 15 bases match TRBD2. CDR3 sequence: CASSRTSGGVNTGELFF. The DNA sequence is TGCGCCAGCAGTCGGACTAGCGGGGGGGTTAACACCGGGGAGCTGTTTTTT.